This TCR beta chain was observed in a study of spatial heterogeneity in lung cancer. Time point meaning: sample taken at primary tumor resection. Per the germline V gene, CDR1 is LGHNT and CDR2 is FRNRAP. The CDR3 loop spans 14 amino acids. The J segment lost 3 bases and the V segment lost 4 bases, leaving 1 base of the junction unmatched. This clonotype was seen a few times. TCRdb redid the calling of the 5' RACE reads with MiXCR, one entry per CDR3 protein. The sample lists 45,000 to 55,000 distinct CDR3 sequences; roughly 5.7% were seen once. This sample comprised PBMCs, obtained at surgery. This rearrangement joins TRBV12-5 to TRBJ2-7; 12 nucleotides line up with TRBD2. The source of this sequence is a male donor with early-stage non-small cell lung cancer. DNA for the CDR3: TGTGCTAGTGGTTCGACTAGCGGGAGCTACGAGCAGTACTTC. Translated, it gives CASGSTSGSYEQYF. Complete variable domain (other parts from reference TRBV12-5 and TRBJ2-7): DARVTQTPRHKVTEMGQEVTMRCQPILGHNTVFWYRQTMMQGLELLAYFRNRAPLDDSGMPKDRFSAEMPDATLATLKIQPSEPRDSAVYFCASGSTSGSYEQYFGPGTRLTVT.